The 23 T cell receptor beta chains given below trace back to one sample, sequenced in a study of T-cell reconstitution after alpha-beta-depleted transplantation in children. A library of TCRbeta sequences, prepared with unique molecular identifiers, was generated. TCRdb processed the PCR reads anew with MiXCR; each CDR3 protein has one entry. The sample includes fewer than 550,000 distinct CDR3 sequences, 10% to 12% seen only once; the top ten take approximately 14%. This material consisted of PBMCs, mostly from graft donor cells, taken 180 days after TCRalphabeta/CD19-depleted stem cell transplant. The receptors were sampled from a female patient under 10 years old who had a stem cell transplant for aplastic anemia, so the T cells may come from the graft donor.

The V call is TRBV7-2, the J call TRBJ2-7, with a tentative D call TRBD2 (6 bases). The V end lost 7 bases, the J end lost 7 bases, and 17 bases lay between the germline ends. Germline CDR1 and CDR2: SGHTA and FQGNSA. CDR3 size: 13 residues. CDR3 protein: CASKGAGRLEQYF. The CDR3 nucleotides are TGTGCCAGCAAGGGCGCGGGGCGCTTGGAGCAGTACTTC.

In this sample, this clonotype turned up many times. DNA of the CDR3: TGTGCCAGCAGTTTATCCCAGGCCGGGGAGCTGTTTTTT. It yields the protein CASSLSQAGELFF. The rearrangement links TRBV27 to TRBJ2-2; D uncertain. Germline-derived CDR1 and CDR2 are MNHEY and SMNVEV (reference sequence). This CDR3 has 13 amino acids. Trimming cost V 0 bases and J 6 bases, with 5 bases left between them.

V usage is TRBV6-5 and J usage is TRBJ2-7; weak D call: TRBD2 (5 bases). The CDR3 totals 14 residues. Germline V gives CDR1 MNHEY, CDR2 SVGAGI. V was cut by 4 bases and J by 2 bases, with 12 bases left in between. CDR3: CASSSPGKTYEQYF. The CDR3 coding sequence is TGTGCCAGCAGTTCGCCCGGGAAAACCTACGAGCAGTACTTC.

A few counts support this clonotype. This rearrangement joins TRBV6-2 or TRBV6-3 to TRBJ2-7; TRBD1 aligns across 8 bases. The trim removed 8 bases at V and 5 bases at J, leaving 8 bases unmatched. Germline V gene sequence: CDR1 MNHEY, CDR2 SVGEGT. This CDR3 has 13 amino acids. CDR3: CASLSDRVHEQYF. CDR3 sequence (DNA): TGTGCCAGCCTGTCGGACAGGGTCCACGAGCAGTACTTC.

This clonotype was seen more than once but under ten times. This chain links TRBV11-3 with TRBJ2-7; no clear D. Germline V gene lookup returns CDR1 SGHNT and CDR2 YENEEA. The CDR3 is 13 residues long. V was pared by 1 base and J by 7 bases, with 11 bases between. CDR3 DNA: TGTGCCAGCAGCTTAGTCGGGCTAGAAGAGCAGTACGTC. Its protein product is CASSLVGLEEQYV.

This clonotype was seen at least ten times. The chain links TRBV29-1 to TRBJ1-1, with TRBD1 identical over 8 bases. The CDR3 is made up of 13 amino acids. Germline CDR1 reads SQVTM; CDR2 reads ANQGSEA. The J segment lost 5 bases and the V segment lost 3 bases, leaving 5 bases of the junction unmatched. For the CDR3, the DNA is TGCAGCGTTGAGAGGACAGGGCGGACTGAAGCTTTCTTT. Amino acids: CSVERTGRTEAFF.

This clonotype was counted many times. The chain uses TRBV7-9 and TRBJ2-3, with TRBD2 matching over 10 bases. V was pared by 0 bases and J by 6 bases, with 6 bases of the junction left unmatched. From germline, CDR1 is SEHNR and CDR2 FQNEAQ (reference sequence). This CDR3 has 16 residues. This chain's CDR3 is CASSLATRLAGDTQYF. The CDR3 DNA follows: TGTGCCAGCAGCTTAGCGACGAGACTAGCGGGCGATACGCAGTATTTT.

The sample holds a few counts of this clonotype. V is TRBV7-9 and J is TRBJ2-1, with 7 bases lining up with TRBD1. The CDR3 extends over 15 amino acids. CDR1 is SEHNR, CDR2 FQNEAQ, per germline (reference sequence). The trim removed 3 bases at V and 8 bases at J, leaving 10 bases unmatched. CDR3 coding DNA: TGTGCCAGCAGCTTTTCCGGGACAGTTGATTATGAGCAGTTCTTC. It yields the protein CASSFSGTVDYEQFF.

This chain joins TRBV29-1 and TRBJ2-1, with TRBD2 matching over 15 bases. Germline loops: CDR1 SQVTM, CDR2 ANQGSEA. The CDR3 spans 14 residues. CDR3 sequence reads: CRGGLAGGWDEQFF. DNA for the CDR3: TGCAGGGGGGGACTAGCGGGAGGATGGGATGAGCAGTTCTTC.

This clonotype came up a few times. The J gene is TRBJ2-3, the V gene TRBV7-2; 9 bases are shared with TRBD1. This CDR3 comprises 16 residues. The ends lost 1 base at V and 1 base at J; junction bases unmatched: 3. The V gene's germline CDR1 is SGHTA and CDR2 FQGNSA. CDR3 bases: TGTGCCAGCAGCTTAGTCCGGGACAGGGGCACAGATACGCAGTATTTT. Translation: CASSLVRDRGTDTQYF.

There are many counts of this clonotype. The rearrangement joins TRBV7-9 to TRBJ2-1; 9 bases are shared with TRBD1. The V segment lost 3 bases and the J segment 1 base; nucleotides outside the gene matches: 1. The CDR3 loop spans 15 amino acids. CDR1 is SEHNR and CDR2 is FQNEAQ in the germline V gene (reference sequence). CDR3 in amino acids: CASSFGQGSYNEQFF. CDR3 DNA: TGTGCCAGCAGCTTCGGACAGGGGTCCTACAATGAGCAGTTCTTC.

In this sample, this clonotype turned up a few times. The chain employs TRBV7-9 and TRBJ2-7, with 9 bases identical to TRBD2. Germline loops: CDR1 SEHNR, CDR2 FQNEAQ (reference sequence). V shed 0 bases, J shed 3 bases, and the junction held 6 bases outside the gene matches. The CDR3 length is 16 residues. CDR3 region: CASSLAASGNIYEQYV. CDR3 in DNA: TGTGCCAGCAGCTTAGCCGCTAGCGGGAACATCTACGAGCAGTACGTC.

Only a few counts were recorded for this clonotype. V is TRBV20-1 and J is TRBJ2-7, with 8 bases lining up with TRBD1. Per germline, CDR1 DFQATT and CDR2 SNEGSKA (reference sequence). The CDR3 sequence is 13 residues long. The CDR3 DNA is TGCAGCGCTTTCGGACAGGGCCACTACGAGCAGTACTTC. It yields the protein CSAFGQGHYEQYF.

This clonotype has only a few counts. As the CDR3 is not closed by the conserved phenylalanine or tryptophan, this likely results from a read error. The rearrangement links TRBV27 to TRBJ2-6, with 8 positions matching TRBD2. This CDR3 is 19 amino acids long. Germline loops: CDR1 MNHEY, CDR2 SMNVEV (reference sequence). Here the CDR3 DNA reads TGTGCCAGCAGTTTATCGGAAGGGACTAGTGTCGTCGGGGCCAACGGCCTGACTCTC. It codes for CASSLSEGTSVVGANGLTL.

The genes are TRBV7-2 and TRBJ2-1; D uncertain. The CDR3 totals 17 residues. The germline gives CDR1 SGHTA, CDR2 FQGNSA. Trimming took off 1 base at V and 5 bases at J, with 18 bases between the two ends. The CDR3 is CASSLVLYAFTDNEQFF. The CDR3 bases are TGTGCCAGCAGCTTAGTGCTTTATGCCTTCACAGACAATGAGCAGTTCTTC.

This clonotype was seen more than once but under ten times. CDR3 amino acids: CASSDRGHSPLHF. In nucleotides, the CDR3 is TGTGCCAGCAGTGACAGGGGACATTCACCCCTCCACTTT. The genes are TRBV2 and TRBJ1-6; TRBD1 is a possible D gene (6 bases). The CDR3 runs to 13 residues. The germline V gene encodes CDR1 SNHLY and CDR2 FYNNEI. V was clipped by 3 bases and J by 8 bases, with 8 bases between them.

The chain links TRBV10-3 to TRBJ2-7; D gene ambiguous. Trimming shortened V by 6 bases and J by 1 base, and 10 bases separated the two germline ends. The CDR3 has 13 amino acids. Germline V gene lookup returns CDR1 ENHRY and CDR2 SYGVKD. CDR3 sequence: CAISSAASYEQYF. The CDR3 DNA sequence: TGTGCCATCAGCTCTGCAGCTTCCTACGAGCAGTACTTC.

The CDR3 loop is CSVEDQGNTEAFF. The CDR3 region has the DNA TGCAGCGTTGAAGACCAGGGGAACACTGAAGCTTTCTTT. The chain carries TRBV29-1 and TRBJ1-1; D may be TRBD1 (5 bases). Trimming shortened V by 0 bases and J by 1 base, and 6 bases separated the two germline ends. CDR3 length equals 13 residues. CDR1 SQVTM and CDR2 ANQGSEA come from the germline V gene.

This clonotype was picked up a small number of times. The V gene is TRBV12-2, the J gene TRBJ2-7; the table's D gene call, TRBD2, was not cross checked with the DNA. TRBV12-2 is a pseudogene locus. The CDR3 runs 15 residues. This CDR3 is CASRFRDSGSYEQYF. In nucleotides, the CDR3 is TGTGCAAGTCGCTTCCGAGATAGCGGCTCCTACGAGCAGTACTTC.

This clonotype showed up just a few times. The genes are TRBV7-9 and TRBJ2-3; D call uncertain. V lost 3 bases and J 0 bases, leaving 7 bases between the germline ends. This CDR3 has 14 amino acids. CDR1 is SEHNR and CDR2 is FQNEAQ in the germline V gene (reference sequence). The CDR3 here is CASSFGASTDTQYF. The CDR3 nucleotides read TGTGCCAGCAGCTTTGGAGCGAGCACAGATACGCAGTATTTT.

V gene TRBV6-1 combines with J gene TRBJ2-4; possible D gene TRBD2, 6 bases. This CDR3 has 13 amino acids. The germline V gene has CDR1 MNHNS and CDR2 SASEGT. V shed 6 bases and J shed 6 bases, with 12 bases lying between them. The chain's CDR3 is CASRPAGGNIQYF. CDR3 nucleotides: TGTGCCAGCAGACCCGCCGGGGGAAACATTCAGTACTTC.

This sequence joins TRBV20-1 and TRBJ1-4; no definite D call. Germline values: CDR1 DFQATT, CDR2 SNEGSKA (reference sequence). CDR3 size: 12 residues. The ends were cut back, 6 bases at V and 5 bases at J, with 10 bases in the middle. CDR3 DNA: TGCAGTGCGGACGGATCAAATGAAAAACTGTTTTTT. It codes for CSADGSNEKLFF.

Concerning this clonotype itself: It may be a read error: a sequence one base away is much more abundant. The chain recombines TRBV27 with TRBJ1-5; D is unresolved. The V gene's germline CDR1 is MNHEY and CDR2 SMNVEV (reference sequence). The CDR3 contains 14 residues. V lost 2 bases and J 2 bases, leaving 7 bases between the germline ends. Here the CDR3 reads CASSLGWGNQPQHF. In DNA, the CDR3 is TGTGCCAGCAGTTTAGGGTGGGGCAATCAGCCCCAGCATTTT.